Described below is a single TCR beta chain sequence and its context. This entry comes from a study of blood T cell repertoires in COVID-19. Study context: COVID-19 samples from acute and convalescent phases originated in the United States, Italy and Spain. PBMCs, B-cell-depleted T cells, or T cells were the source of the cDNA or gDNA that made up the material.

Between the trimmed V and J ends, which lost 5 bases and 6 bases, there was a span of 17 bases. CDR1 is SGHAT, CDR2 FQNNGV, per germline. The CDR3 extends over 14 amino acids. The study drew participants aged about 18 to 89 years from some 24 US areas. Symptom resolution, clearance, or two negative PCRs marked the recovered donors of Cohort 3. Assay used: immunoSEQ multiplex PCR; TCRdb lists only in-frame clones, some missing. This table holds about 380,000 clones, around 87% found once. The V call is TRBV11-2, the J call TRBJ2-7, with a possible D match to TRBD2 (6 bases). This receptor was identified in a man aged 25-45 years who had recovered from COVID-19. Sequences were obtained from PBMCs or T cells enriched from blood (not recorded which). The CDR3, as DNA: TGTGCCAGCAGCGGAATGGGCCTCGGGGGCGAGCAGTACTTC. Protein: CASSGMGLGGEQYF.